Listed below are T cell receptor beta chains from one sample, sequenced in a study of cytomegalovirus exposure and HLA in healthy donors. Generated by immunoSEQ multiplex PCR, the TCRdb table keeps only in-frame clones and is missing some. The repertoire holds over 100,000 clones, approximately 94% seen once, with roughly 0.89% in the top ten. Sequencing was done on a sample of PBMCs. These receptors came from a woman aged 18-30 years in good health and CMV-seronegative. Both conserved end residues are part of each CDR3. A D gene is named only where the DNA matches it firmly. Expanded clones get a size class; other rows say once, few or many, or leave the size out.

cdr3_aa: CASSQATSGVNYGYTF
cdr3_nt: TGCGCCAGCAGCCAAGCTACATCAGGGGTGAACTATGGCTACACCTTC
clone_size: -
j_call: TRBJ1-2
v_call: TRBV4-1
d_call: -

cdr3_aa: CASSVVEGLEAFF
cdr3_nt: TGTGCCAGCAGCGTAGTGGAGGGTCTGGAAGCTTTCTTT
clone_size: -
j_call: TRBJ1-1
v_call: TRBV9
d_call: -

cdr3_aa: CASSGSREVPGYTF
cdr3_nt: TGTGCCAGCAGCGGATCGAGGGAGGTCCCTGGCTACACCTTC
clone_size: -
j_call: TRBJ1-2
v_call: TRBV13
d_call: -

cdr3_aa: CASSLTGGVLYEQYF
cdr3_nt: TGTGCCAGCAGCTTAACGGGGGGAGTCCTCTACGAGCAGTACTTC
clone_size: -
j_call: TRBJ2-7
v_call: TRBV7-2
d_call: TRBD2

cdr3_aa: CASSYGAQGEQYF
cdr3_nt: TGTGCCAGCAGTTACGGGGCCCAAGGCGAGCAGTACTTC
clone_size: -
j_call: TRBJ2-7
v_call: TRBV6-6
d_call: -

cdr3_aa: CASSVMGGGAEETQYF
cdr3_nt: TGTGCCAGCAGCGTAATGGGCGGGGGGGCAGAAGAGACCCAGTACTTC
clone_size: -
j_call: TRBJ2-5
v_call: TRBV9
d_call: TRBD2

cdr3_aa: CAISESEGQETQYF
cdr3_nt: TGTGCCATCAGTGAGTCCGAGGGACAAGAGACCCAGTACTTC
clone_size: -
j_call: TRBJ2-5
v_call: TRBV10-3
d_call: -

cdr3_aa: CASSFGYYNEQFF
cdr3_nt: TGTGCCAGCAGTTTCGGTTACTACAATGAGCAGTTCTTC
clone_size: -
j_call: TRBJ2-1
v_call: TRBV28
d_call: -

cdr3_aa: CASSLASSGGVKTQYF
cdr3_nt: TGTGCCAGCAGCTTAGCGTCTAGCGGGGGGGTCAAGACCCAGTACTTC
clone_size: -
j_call: TRBJ2-5
v_call: TRBV7-2
d_call: TRBD2

cdr3_aa: CASSPGQGGFEQFF
cdr3_nt: TGTGCCAGCAGTCCCGGACAGGGAGGGTTTGAGCAGTTCTTC
clone_size: -
j_call: TRBJ2-1
v_call: TRBV27
d_call: -

cdr3_aa: CAWSAPPPAAQYF
cdr3_nt: TGTGCCTGGAGTGCCCCACCGCCGGCGGCGCAGTATTTT
clone_size: -
j_call: TRBJ2-3
v_call: TRBV30
d_call: -

cdr3_aa: CASSLGGGYNEQFF
cdr3_nt: TGTGCCAGCAGCTTAGGCGGGGGGTACAATGAGCAGTTCTTC
clone_size: -
j_call: TRBJ2-1
v_call: TRBV5-6
d_call: TRBD2

cdr3_aa: CASSLGETQYF
cdr3_nt: TGTGCCAGCAGTTTAGGCGAGACCCAGTACTTC
clone_size: -
j_call: TRBJ2-5
v_call: TRBV27
d_call: -

cdr3_aa: CTSSQPRLAGENYEQYF
cdr3_nt: TGCACCAGCAGCCAACCCCGACTAGCGGGGGAAAACTACGAGCAGTACTTC
clone_size: -
j_call: TRBJ2-7
v_call: TRBV1
d_call: -

cdr3_aa: CASRNLPTSGSNETQYF
cdr3_nt: TGTGCCAGCAGAAATTTGCCAACTAGCGGGAGCAATGAGACCCAGTACTTC
clone_size: -
j_call: TRBJ2-5
v_call: TRBV7-8
d_call: TRBD2

cdr3_aa: CASSLAGTINTGELFF
cdr3_nt: TGCGCCAGCAGCTTGGCCGGGACTATTAACACCGGGGAGCTGTTTTTT
clone_size: -
j_call: TRBJ2-2
v_call: TRBV5-1
d_call: TRBD2

cdr3_aa: CASSPDRGTSSYNEQFF
cdr3_nt: TGTGCCAGCTCCCCCGACCGAGGTACTAGCTCCTACAATGAGCAGTTCTTC
clone_size: once
j_call: TRBJ2-1
v_call: TRBV18
d_call: -

cdr3_aa: CASGAQGNGSPLHF
cdr3_nt: TGTGCCAGCGGCGCCCAGGGAAACGGTTCACCCCTCCACTTT
clone_size: few
j_call: TRBJ1-6
v_call: TRBV9
d_call: -

cdr3_aa: CASSSTGRTEAFF
cdr3_nt: TGTGCCAGCAGCTCCACAGGGCGCACTGAAGCTTTCTTT
clone_size: -
j_call: TRBJ1-1
v_call: TRBV7-9
d_call: -

cdr3_aa: CASSLSGGQVQETQYF
cdr3_nt: TGCGCCAGCAGCCTAAGTGGGGGACAGGTACAAGAGACCCAGTACTTC
clone_size: -
j_call: TRBJ2-5
v_call: TRBV4-1
d_call: TRBD1

cdr3_aa: CASSGQGTSGNTIYF
cdr3_nt: TGTGCCAGCAGCGGACAGGGTACCTCTGGAAACACCATATATTTT
clone_size: -
j_call: TRBJ1-3
v_call: TRBV2
d_call: TRBD1

cdr3_aa: CASSESFSDTEAFF
cdr3_nt: TGTGCCAGCAGTGAGAGCTTTTCCGACACTGAAGCTTTCTTT
clone_size: -
j_call: TRBJ1-1
v_call: TRBV2
d_call: -

cdr3_aa: CASSHDREMTEAFF
cdr3_nt: TGTGCCAGCAGTCACGACAGGGAGATGACTGAAGCTTTCTTT
clone_size: -
j_call: TRBJ1-1
v_call: TRBV27
d_call: TRBD1

cdr3_aa: CASSLERGPRMYF
cdr3_nt: TGTGCCAGCAGCTTAGAGCGGGGGCCGCGGATGTACTTC
clone_size: -
j_call: TRBJ2-7
v_call: TRBV7-8
d_call: TRBD2

cdr3_aa: CASSWLGANQPQHF
cdr3_nt: TGTGCCAGTAGTTGGTTGGGGGCCAATCAGCCCCAGCATTTT
clone_size: -
j_call: TRBJ1-5
v_call: TRBV19
d_call: -

cdr3_aa: CASSLWPGPLQNSPLHF
cdr3_nt: TGTGCCAGCAGTTTATGGCCAGGGCCCCTGCAAAATTCACCCCTCCACTTT
clone_size: -
j_call: TRBJ1-6
v_call: TRBV27
d_call: -

cdr3_aa: CASSFWHTGELFF
cdr3_nt: TGTGCCAGCAGTTTTTGGCACACCGGGGAGCTGTTTTTT
clone_size: -
j_call: TRBJ2-2
v_call: TRBV27
d_call: -

cdr3_aa: CASSSGQNNYGYTF
cdr3_nt: TGCGCCAGCAGCTCGGGACAGAATAACTATGGCTACACCTTC
clone_size: -
j_call: TRBJ1-2
v_call: TRBV5-1
d_call: TRBD1

cdr3_aa: CASSLGRDNSPLHF
cdr3_nt: TGTGCCAGCAGCTTGGGGCGGGATAATTCACCCCTCCACTTT
clone_size: once
j_call: TRBJ1-6
v_call: TRBV5-6
d_call: -

cdr3_aa: CSVPGTGDYGYTF
cdr3_nt: TGCAGCGTTCCCGGGACAGGGGACTATGGCTACACCTTC
clone_size: -
j_call: TRBJ1-2
v_call: TRBV29-1
d_call: TRBD1

cdr3_aa: CASSLLSRALGNEQFF
cdr3_nt: TGTGCCAGCAGCTTACTCTCTAGAGCTCTGGGCAATGAGCAGTTCTTC
clone_size: -
j_call: TRBJ2-1
v_call: TRBV7-2
d_call: -

cdr3_aa: CASSSKGQSSSYEQYF
cdr3_nt: TGTGCCAGCAGCTCAAAAGGACAGTCCAGCTCCTACGAGCAGTACTTC
clone_size: -
j_call: TRBJ2-7
v_call: TRBV7-9
d_call: -

cdr3_aa: CASGWGTGGEAFF
cdr3_nt: TGTGCTAGTGGTTGGGGGACAGGGGGTGAAGCTTTCTTT
clone_size: -
j_call: TRBJ1-1
v_call: TRBV12-5
d_call: TRBD1

cdr3_aa: CASSYGTAAYEQYF
cdr3_nt: TGTGCCAGCAGTTACGGGACAGCTGCCTACGAGCAGTACTTC
clone_size: -
j_call: TRBJ2-7
v_call: TRBV6-6
d_call: TRBD1

cdr3_aa: CASSLWQVAGANVLTF
cdr3_nt: TGTGCCAGCAGCTTATGGCAGGTTGCTGGGGCCAACGTCCTGACTTTC
clone_size: -
j_call: TRBJ2-6
v_call: TRBV7-6
d_call: -

cdr3_aa: CATSRDRERDASYEQYF
cdr3_nt: TGTGCCACCAGCAGAGATCGGGAGCGGGACGCATCCTACGAGCAGTACTTC
clone_size: -
j_call: TRBJ2-7
v_call: TRBV15
d_call: TRBD2

cdr3_aa: CASGRQLRFGELFF
cdr3_nt: TGTGCCAGCGGGAGGCAGCTAAGGTTCGGGGAGCTGTTTTTT
clone_size: -
j_call: TRBJ2-2
v_call: TRBV27
d_call: -

cdr3_aa: CASSLQGPSGEQYF
cdr3_nt: TGTGCCAGCAGCCTTCAGGGCCCTTCTGGCGAGCAGTACTTC
clone_size: -
j_call: TRBJ2-7
v_call: TRBV6-5
d_call: -

cdr3_aa: CASSSYREQYF
cdr3_nt: TGTGCCAGCAGCTCCTACAGGGAGCAGTACTTC
clone_size: -
j_call: TRBJ2-7
v_call: TRBV11-2
d_call: -

cdr3_aa: CASGRQANTGELFF
cdr3_nt: TGTGCCAGCGGGCGACAGGCTAACACCGGGGAGCTGTTTTTT
clone_size: -
j_call: TRBJ2-2
v_call: TRBV27
d_call: -

cdr3_aa: CASSMDRRGYTF
cdr3_nt: TGTGCCAGCAGCATGGACAGGCGCGGCTACACCTTC
clone_size: -
j_call: TRBJ1-2
v_call: TRBV14
d_call: TRBD1

cdr3_aa: CAWSGSSQETQYF
cdr3_nt: TGTGCCTGGAGTGGGTCCAGCCAAGAGACCCAGTACTTC
clone_size: once
j_call: TRBJ2-5
v_call: TRBV30
d_call: -

cdr3_aa: CASMAVTYEQYF
cdr3_nt: TGCGCCAGCATGGCAGTAACCTACGAGCAGTACTTC
clone_size: -
j_call: TRBJ2-7
v_call: TRBV4-1
d_call: -

cdr3_aa: CASSSFALETDSYEQYF
cdr3_nt: TGTGCCAGCAGCTCCTTTGCGCTGGAGACCGATTCCTACGAGCAGTACTTC
clone_size: -
j_call: TRBJ2-7
v_call: TRBV7-9
d_call: -

cdr3_aa: CASSNRQGLPYEQYF
cdr3_nt: TGTGCCAGCAGCAACCGACAGGGTCTTCCCTACGAGCAGTACTTC
clone_size: -
j_call: TRBJ2-7
v_call: TRBV5-4
d_call: TRBD1

cdr3_aa: CASSPTTGFYEQYF
cdr3_nt: TGTGCCAGCAGCCCGACGACAGGCTTCTACGAGCAGTACTTC
clone_size: -
j_call: TRBJ2-7
v_call: TRBV5-6
d_call: -

cdr3_aa: CASSSGTPSGETQYF
cdr3_nt: TGTGCCAGCAGTTCAGGGACTCCGTCTGGGGAGACCCAGTACTTC
clone_size: -
j_call: TRBJ2-5
v_call: TRBV28
d_call: -

cdr3_aa: CASRPLAGTYNEQFF
cdr3_nt: TGCGCCAGCAGACCCCTAGCGGGAACCTACAATGAGCAGTTCTTC
clone_size: -
j_call: TRBJ2-1
v_call: TRBV5-1
d_call: TRBD2

cdr3_aa: CASSQEEGQPQHF
cdr3_nt: TGCGCCAGCAGCCAAGAGGAGGGTCAGCCCCAGCATTTT
clone_size: -
j_call: TRBJ1-5
v_call: TRBV4-1
d_call: -

cdr3_aa: CASSLTIGQVISYEQYF
cdr3_nt: TGTGCCAGCAGCTTAACTATTGGACAGGTGATCTCCTACGAGCAGTACTTC
clone_size: -
j_call: TRBJ2-7
v_call: TRBV7-9
d_call: TRBD1

cdr3_aa: CASSYDSSYNSPLHF
cdr3_nt: TGTGCCAGCAGTTACGACAGCTCCTATAATTCACCCCTCCACTTT
clone_size: -
j_call: TRBJ1-6
v_call: TRBV6-5
d_call: -

cdr3_aa: CASSQGGEATRGGYTF
cdr3_nt: TGCGCCAGCAGCCAGGGTGGGGAGGCCACCCGGGGGGGCTACACCTTC
clone_size: -
j_call: TRBJ1-2
v_call: TRBV4-1
d_call: -